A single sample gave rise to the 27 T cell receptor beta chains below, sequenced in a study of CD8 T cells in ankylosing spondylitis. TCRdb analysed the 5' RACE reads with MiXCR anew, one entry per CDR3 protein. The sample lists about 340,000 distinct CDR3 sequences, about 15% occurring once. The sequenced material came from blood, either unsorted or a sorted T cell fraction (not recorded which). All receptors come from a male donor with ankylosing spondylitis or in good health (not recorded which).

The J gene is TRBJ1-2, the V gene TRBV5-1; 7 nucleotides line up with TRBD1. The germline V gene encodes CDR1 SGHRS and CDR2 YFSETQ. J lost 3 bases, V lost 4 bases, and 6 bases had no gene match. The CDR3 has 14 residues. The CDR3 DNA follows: TGCGCCAGCAGCCCGGGACAGCGGGACTATGGCTACACCTTC. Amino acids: CASSPGQRDYGYTF.

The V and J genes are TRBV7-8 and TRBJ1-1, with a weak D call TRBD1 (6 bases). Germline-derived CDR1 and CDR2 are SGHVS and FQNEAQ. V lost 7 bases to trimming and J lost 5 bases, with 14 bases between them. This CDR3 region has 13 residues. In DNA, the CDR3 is TGTGCCAGCACCCGACAGGTTAGGACTGAAGCTTTCTTT. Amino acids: CASTRQVRTEAFF.

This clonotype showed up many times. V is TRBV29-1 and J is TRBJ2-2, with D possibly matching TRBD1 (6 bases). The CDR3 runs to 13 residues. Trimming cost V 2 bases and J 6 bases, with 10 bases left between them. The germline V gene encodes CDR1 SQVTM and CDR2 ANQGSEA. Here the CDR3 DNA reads TGCAGCGTTGAAACAGGGATCGCCGGGGAGCTGTTTTTT. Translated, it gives CSVETGIAGELFF.

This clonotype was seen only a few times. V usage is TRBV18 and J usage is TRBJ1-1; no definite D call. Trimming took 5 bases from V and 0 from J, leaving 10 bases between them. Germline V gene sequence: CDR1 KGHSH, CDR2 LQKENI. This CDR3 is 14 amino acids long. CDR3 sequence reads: CASSTGPMNTEAFF. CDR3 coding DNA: TGTGCCAGCTCAACGGGTCCCATGAACACTGAAGCTTTCTTT. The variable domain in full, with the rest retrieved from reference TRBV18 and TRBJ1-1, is NAGVMQNPRHLVRRRGQEARLRCSPMKGHSHVYWYRQLPEEGLKFMVYLQKENIIDESGMPKERFSAEFPKEGPSILRIQQVVRGDSAAYFCASSTGPMNTEAFFGQGTRLTVV.

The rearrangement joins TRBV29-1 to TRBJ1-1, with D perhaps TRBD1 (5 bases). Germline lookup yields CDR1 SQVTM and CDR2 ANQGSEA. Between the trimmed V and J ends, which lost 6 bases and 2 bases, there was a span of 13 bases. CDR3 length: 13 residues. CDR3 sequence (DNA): TGCAGCGTCTCGCTCAGGGAAAACACTGAAGCTTTCTTT. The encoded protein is CSVSLRENTEAFF.

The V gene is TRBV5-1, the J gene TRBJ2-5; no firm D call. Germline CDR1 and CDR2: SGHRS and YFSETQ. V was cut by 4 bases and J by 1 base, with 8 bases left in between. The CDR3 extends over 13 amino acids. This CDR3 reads CASSPSAQETQYF. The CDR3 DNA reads TGCGCCAGCAGCCCCTCGGCCCAAGAGACCCAGTACTTC.

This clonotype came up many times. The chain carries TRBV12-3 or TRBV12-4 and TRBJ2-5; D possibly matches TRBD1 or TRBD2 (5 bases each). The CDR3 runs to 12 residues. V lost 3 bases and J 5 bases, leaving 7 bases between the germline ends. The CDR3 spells CASSFWGETQYF. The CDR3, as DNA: TGTGCCAGCAGTTTTTGGGGGGAGACCCAGTACTTC.

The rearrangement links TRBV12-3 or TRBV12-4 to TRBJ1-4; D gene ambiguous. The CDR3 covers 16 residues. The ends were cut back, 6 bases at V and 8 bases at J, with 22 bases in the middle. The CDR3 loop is CASSPVRAGWGEKLFF. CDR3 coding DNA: TGTGCCAGCAGCCCCGTCCGGGCAGGTTGGGGAGAAAAACTGTTTTTT.

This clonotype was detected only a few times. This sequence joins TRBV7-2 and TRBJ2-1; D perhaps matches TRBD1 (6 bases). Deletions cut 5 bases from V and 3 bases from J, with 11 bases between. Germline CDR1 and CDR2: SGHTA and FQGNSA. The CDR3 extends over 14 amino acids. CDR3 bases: TGTGCCAGCAGCATCGGGACACACTACAATGAGCAGTTCTTC. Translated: CASSIGTHYNEQFF.

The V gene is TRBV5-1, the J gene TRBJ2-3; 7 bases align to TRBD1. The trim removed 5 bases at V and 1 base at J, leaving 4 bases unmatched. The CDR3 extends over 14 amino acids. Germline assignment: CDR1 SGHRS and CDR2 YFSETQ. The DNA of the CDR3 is TGCGCCAGCAGGTTCGGACAGGGCACAGATACGCAGTATTTT. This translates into CASRFGQGTDTQYF.

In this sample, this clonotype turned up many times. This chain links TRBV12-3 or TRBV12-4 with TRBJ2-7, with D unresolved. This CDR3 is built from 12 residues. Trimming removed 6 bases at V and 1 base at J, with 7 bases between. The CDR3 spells CASRTASYEQYF. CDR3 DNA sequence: TGTGCCAGCAGAACAGCGTCCTACGAGCAGTACTTC.

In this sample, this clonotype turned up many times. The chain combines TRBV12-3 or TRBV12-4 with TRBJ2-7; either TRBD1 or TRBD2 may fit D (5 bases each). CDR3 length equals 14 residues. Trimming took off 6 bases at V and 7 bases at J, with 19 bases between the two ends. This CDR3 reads CASSPGTPREEQYF. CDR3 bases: TGTGCCAGCAGCCCCGGGACCCCTCGAGAGGAGCAGTACTTC.

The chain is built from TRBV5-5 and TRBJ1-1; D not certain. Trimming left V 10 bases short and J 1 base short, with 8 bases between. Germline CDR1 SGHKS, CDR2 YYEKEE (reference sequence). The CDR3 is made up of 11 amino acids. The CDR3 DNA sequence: TGTGCCTCCTGGTGGAACACTGAAGCTTTCTTT. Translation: CASWWNTEAFF.

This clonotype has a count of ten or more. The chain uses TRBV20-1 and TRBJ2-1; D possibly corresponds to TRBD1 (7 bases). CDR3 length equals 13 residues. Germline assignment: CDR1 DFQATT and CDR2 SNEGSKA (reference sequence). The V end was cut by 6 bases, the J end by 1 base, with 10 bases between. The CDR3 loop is CSAAGGSYNEQFF. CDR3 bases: TGCAGTGCGGCAGGGGGGTCCTACAATGAGCAGTTCTTC.

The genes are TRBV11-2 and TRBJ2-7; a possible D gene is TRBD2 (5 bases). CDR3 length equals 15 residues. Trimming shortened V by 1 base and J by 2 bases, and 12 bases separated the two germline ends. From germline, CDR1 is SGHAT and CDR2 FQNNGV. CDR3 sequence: CASSLAAALTYEQYF. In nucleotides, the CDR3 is TGTGCCAGCAGCTTAGCAGCGGCTCTTACCTACGAGCAGTACTTC.

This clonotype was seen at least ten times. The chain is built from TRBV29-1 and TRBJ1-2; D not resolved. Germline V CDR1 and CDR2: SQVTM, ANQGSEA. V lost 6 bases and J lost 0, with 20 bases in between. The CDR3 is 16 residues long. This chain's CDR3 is CSVPRGLGEANYGYTF. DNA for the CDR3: TGCAGCGTGCCCCGGGGATTGGGAGAAGCTAACTATGGCTACACCTTC.

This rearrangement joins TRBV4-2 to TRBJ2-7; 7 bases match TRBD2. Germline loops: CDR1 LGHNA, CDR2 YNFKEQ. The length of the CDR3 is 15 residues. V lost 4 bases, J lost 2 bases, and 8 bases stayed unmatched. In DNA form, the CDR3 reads TGTGCCAGCAGCCCCGGGGGGTCCCTACCCTACGAGCAGTACTTC. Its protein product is CASSPGGSLPYEQYF.

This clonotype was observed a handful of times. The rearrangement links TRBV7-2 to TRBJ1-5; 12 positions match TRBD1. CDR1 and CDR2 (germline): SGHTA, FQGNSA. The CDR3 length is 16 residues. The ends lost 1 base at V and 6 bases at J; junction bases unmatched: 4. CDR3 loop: CASSLVGTGGGQPQHF. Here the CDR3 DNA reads TGTGCCAGCAGCTTAGTCGGGACAGGGGGCGGTCAGCCCCAGCATTTT.

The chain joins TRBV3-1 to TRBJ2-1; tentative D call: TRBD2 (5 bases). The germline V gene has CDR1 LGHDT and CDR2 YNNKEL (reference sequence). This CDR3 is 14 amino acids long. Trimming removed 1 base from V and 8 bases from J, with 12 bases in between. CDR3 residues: CASSQGTGRDEQFF. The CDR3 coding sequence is TGTGCCAGCAGCCAAGGGACCGGGCGGGATGAGCAGTTCTTC.

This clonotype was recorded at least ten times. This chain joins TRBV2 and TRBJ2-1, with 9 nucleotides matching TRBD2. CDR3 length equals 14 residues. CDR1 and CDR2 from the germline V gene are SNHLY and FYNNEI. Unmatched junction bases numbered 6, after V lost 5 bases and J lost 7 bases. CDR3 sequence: CASSSGRSSNEQFF. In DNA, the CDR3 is TGTGCCAGCAGTAGCGGGAGGTCTTCGAATGAGCAGTTCTTC.

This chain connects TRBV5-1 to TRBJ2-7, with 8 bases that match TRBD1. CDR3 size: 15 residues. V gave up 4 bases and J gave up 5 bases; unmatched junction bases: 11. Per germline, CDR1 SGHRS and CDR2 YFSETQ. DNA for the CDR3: TGCGCCAGCAGCCCGAGGACAGGGATTCCCAACGAGCAGTACTTC. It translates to CASSPRTGIPNEQYF.

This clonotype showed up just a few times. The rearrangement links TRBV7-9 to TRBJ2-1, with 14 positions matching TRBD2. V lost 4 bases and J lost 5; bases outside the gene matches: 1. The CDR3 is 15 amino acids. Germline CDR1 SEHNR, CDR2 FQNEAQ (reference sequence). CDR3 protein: CASSWTSGRNNEQFF. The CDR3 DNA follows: TGTGCCAGCAGCTGGACTAGCGGGAGGAACAATGAGCAGTTCTTC.

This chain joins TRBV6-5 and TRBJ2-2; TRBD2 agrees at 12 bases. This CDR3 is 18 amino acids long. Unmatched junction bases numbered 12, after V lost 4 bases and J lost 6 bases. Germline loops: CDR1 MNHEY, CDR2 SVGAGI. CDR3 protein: CASSSTTLGLAGAGELFF. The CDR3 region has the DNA TGTGCCAGCAGTTCTACTACTTTGGGACTAGCGGGTGCCGGGGAGCTGTTTTTT.

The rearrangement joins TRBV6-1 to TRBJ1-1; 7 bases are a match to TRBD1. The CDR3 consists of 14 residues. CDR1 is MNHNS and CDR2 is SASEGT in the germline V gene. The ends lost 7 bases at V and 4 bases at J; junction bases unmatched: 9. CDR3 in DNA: TGTGCCAGCAAAGCTCAGGGGGAAGGCACTGAAGCTTTCTTT. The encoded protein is CASKAQGEGTEAFF.

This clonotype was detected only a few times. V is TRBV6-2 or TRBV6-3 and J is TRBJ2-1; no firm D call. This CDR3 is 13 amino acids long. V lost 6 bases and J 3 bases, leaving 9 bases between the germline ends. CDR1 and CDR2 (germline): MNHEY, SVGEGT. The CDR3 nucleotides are TGTGCCAGCAGCCTTAGGTACTACAATGAGCAGTTCTTC. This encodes CASSLRYYNEQFF.

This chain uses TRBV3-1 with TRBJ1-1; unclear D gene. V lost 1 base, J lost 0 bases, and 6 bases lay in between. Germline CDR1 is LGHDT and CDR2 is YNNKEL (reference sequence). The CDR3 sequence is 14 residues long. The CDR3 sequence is CASSQVFLNTEAFF. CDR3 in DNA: TGTGCCAGCAGCCAAGTGTTCTTGAACACTGAAGCTTTCTTT.

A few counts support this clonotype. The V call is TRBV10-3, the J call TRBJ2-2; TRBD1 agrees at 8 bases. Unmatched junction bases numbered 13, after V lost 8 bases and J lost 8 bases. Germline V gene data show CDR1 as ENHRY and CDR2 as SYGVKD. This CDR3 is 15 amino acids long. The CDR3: CAIPGGQAVAGELFF. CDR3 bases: TGTGCCATCCCCGGGGGACAGGCCGTTGCGGGGGAGCTGTTTTTT.